Listed below are T cell receptor beta chains from one sample, sequenced in a study of identical twins. One entry per CDR3 protein, called by TCRdb with MiXCR from the 5' RACE reads. The table records about 900,000 distinct CDR3 sequences, about 12% of them present only once. This same sample was also taken into another study, of yellow fever vaccine responses in identical twins.

The specimen was PBMCs. The origin of the receptors is a woman under 30 in good health. Each CDR3 is given with its conserved first and last residue. The D gene is left open where the match is weak. Expanded clones are given a class, and other clones once, few, many or no size at all.

cdr3_nt	cdr3_aa	d_call	v_call	j_call	clone_size
TGTGCCAGCAGCTTAGGAGGACCCGACAGCCTCCGTTCAGGGACCCAGTACTTC	CASSLGGPDSLRSGTQYF	-	TRBV11-1	TRBJ2-5	few
TGTGCCAGCAGCTTTTCGGGGCACCTCTCCTACAATGAGCAGTTCTTC	CASSFSGHLSYNEQFF	-	TRBV7-8	TRBJ2-1	many
TGCGCCAGCAGTGATGGAGGGGGGGGCTCCTACAATGAGCAGTTCTTC	CASSDGGGGSYNEQFF	-	TRBV10-2	TRBJ2-1	few
TGCAGTGCCACAACCGGGCTGGTCACTGAAGCTTTCTTT	CSATTGLVTEAFF	-	TRBV20-1	TRBJ1-1	many
TGCGCCAGCAGCTTAGCGACGGGGGGGCTCGGTAATGAGCAGTTCTTC	CASSLATGGLGNEQFF	TRBD2	TRBV5-1	TRBJ2-1	few
TGTGCCAGCAGCCAAGTCGGCGTGGAGGGAAGCTACACCTTC	CASSQVGVEGSYTF	-	TRBV3-1	TRBJ1-2	-
TGCAGCGTTGAAAGGCGGGGGGACGGATACACCGGGGAGCTGTTTTTT	CSVERRGDGYTGELFF	TRBD2	TRBV29-1	TRBJ2-2	-
TGTGCTAGTGGTTGGGTTTGGGCGGGAGTTACCAGCTCCTACAATGAGCAGTTCTTC	CASGWVWAGVTSSYNEQFF	TRBD2	TRBV12-5	TRBJ2-1	few
TGTGCCAGCAGCACCAGCTTGGGGCCTCGCGGCAATGAGCAGTTCTTC	CASSTSLGPRGNEQFF	-	TRBV11-2	TRBJ2-1	-
TGCAGTGCTGAGGACAGGGAAGTTTCAACTGAAGCTTTCTTT	CSAEDREVSTEAFF	TRBD1	TRBV20-1	TRBJ1-1	few
TGTGCCAGCAGGGACCGGATTGAAAAACTGTTTTTT	CASRDRIEKLFF	-	TRBV12-3/TRBV12-4	TRBJ1-4	-
TGTGCCAGCAGCTTAACCGTTTTCGCTGAAGCTTTCTTT	CASSLTVFAEAFF	-	TRBV7-8	TRBJ1-1	many
TGCGCCAGCAGTGAGTCGCTAGCGGGAGGGCAAAATGAGCAGTTCTTC	CASSESLAGGQNEQFF	TRBD2	TRBV10-2	TRBJ2-1	few
TGCGCCAGCAGCTTGGTCGGGGCCTTGGACACCGGGGAGCTGTTTTTT	CASSLVGALDTGELFF	-	TRBV5-1	TRBJ2-2	few
TGCGCCAGCAGCCCCCGAGGTAGCGAGAGCACAGATACGCAGTATTTT	CASSPRGSESTDTQYF	-	TRBV4-1	TRBJ2-3	-
TGCAGTGCTAGAATCCCTGGTCCACCGGGCAATGGCTACACCTTC	CSARIPGPPGNGYTF	-	TRBV20-1	TRBJ1-2	many
TGTGCCAGCAGCCAAGGGGCAGTTAGCAATCAGCCCCAGCATTTT	CASSQGAVSNQPQHF	-	TRBV3-1	TRBJ1-5	few
TGCAGTGCCCAGCCGGGGGGCAAGACCCAGTACTTC	CSAQPGGKTQYF	-	TRBV20-1	TRBJ2-5	-
TGTGCCAGCAGTTCGACGGGACTAGCGGGAGGTATGGATGAGCAGTTCTTC	CASSSTGLAGGMDEQFF	TRBD2	TRBV12-3/TRBV12-4	TRBJ2-1	-
TGTGCCAGCAGCCGACGCGCTAGCGGGGGTAACACCGGGGAGCTGTTTTTT	CASSRRASGGNTGELFF	TRBD2	TRBV6-1	TRBJ2-2	many
TGTGCCAGCAGCGTGTACCGGGACACTTACAATGAGCAGTTCTTC	CASSVYRDTYNEQFF	-	TRBV11-2	TRBJ2-1	few
TGCGCCAGCAGCTTGACAGGGGAAAGTAGCACAGATACGCAGTATTTT	CASSLTGESSTDTQYF	TRBD1	TRBV5-1	TRBJ2-3	many
TGCAGCGTTGAAGATAGAGCGGGAAGCACAGATACGCAGTATTTT	CSVEDRAGSTDTQYF	TRBD2	TRBV29-1	TRBJ2-3	few
TGCGCCAGCAGCTTGGAACAGGGGGTAGGCGAGCAGTACTTC	CASSLEQGVGEQYF	TRBD1	TRBV5-1	TRBJ2-7	-
TGTGCCAGCAGTGACCAACAGGGGTCTGGGGCCAACGTCCTGACTTTC	CASSDQQGSGANVLTF	TRBD1	TRBV6-1	TRBJ2-6	few
TGTGCCAGCAGCTTAATGGGCTACGAGCAGTACTTC	CASSLMGYEQYF	-	TRBV12-3/TRBV12-4	TRBJ2-7	many
TGTGCCACCTCCCGAACGGGAGCGATCACCGGGGAGCTGTTTTTT	CATSRTGAITGELFF	-	TRBV10-3	TRBJ2-2	-
TGTGCCATCAGTGAGAGTGACAACTTCCTGACTAGCTACGAGCAGTTCTTC	CAISESDNFLTSYEQFF	TRBD2	TRBV10-3	TRBJ2-1	few
TGTGCCAGCCGGATTTCGGGCGCGAGCACCGGGGAGCTGTTTTTT	CASRISGASTGELFF	-	TRBV6-2/TRBV6-3	TRBJ2-2	few
TGTGCCAGTAGTTCACGGACTAGCGGGGAGGCGGGCACAGATACGCAGTATTTT	CASSSRTSGEAGTDTQYF	TRBD2	TRBV19	TRBJ2-3	-
TGTGCCAGCAGCGAAGCCGACAGACTGAACACTGAAGCTTTCTTT	CASSEADRLNTEAFF	-	TRBV12-3/TRBV12-4	TRBJ1-1	few
TGTGCCAGCAGTCGTACCAGCGGCACCGGGGAGCTGTTTTTT	CASSRTSGTGELFF	-	TRBV3-1	TRBJ2-2	many
TGTGCCACCCGCCCCTTGCACAATGAGCAGTTCTTC	CATRPLHNEQFF	-	TRBV28	TRBJ2-1	few
TGTGCCAGCAGCCAAGGCCAGGGAAGGGGCTATGGCTACACCTTC	CASSQGQGRGYGYTF	-	TRBV4-2	TRBJ1-2	few
TGTGCCAGCAGTCAAGACTATGGTGGGACCCTCTACGAGCAGTACTTC	CASSQDYGGTLYEQYF	-	TRBV12-3/TRBV12-4	TRBJ2-7	-
TGTGCCAGCAGCCTCGGCCCCGAATCTCCCTCCTACAATGAGCAGTTCTTC	CASSLGPESPSYNEQFF	-	TRBV5-4	TRBJ2-1	many
TGTGCCAGCACCCTGCGAGGGGGCATGAGCACAGATACGCAGTATTTT	CASTLRGGMSTDTQYF	TRBD1	TRBV28	TRBJ2-3	few
TGTGCCAGCAGCCCCGAGCGGGGCTCCTACAATGAGCAGTTCTTC	CASSPERGSYNEQFF	TRBD2	TRBV7-9	TRBJ2-1	many
TGTGCCATCACCCGGGTCCCCTCAGAAACCGGGGAGCTGTTTTTT	CAITRVPSETGELFF	-	TRBV10-3	TRBJ2-2	few
TGTGCCAGCGGGGGTCGCGAGCAGTACTTC	CASGGREQYF	-	TRBV9	TRBJ2-7	many
TGTGCCAGCAGTTATACAGGAAGGGAGACCCAGTACTTC	CASSYTGRETQYF	-	TRBV28	TRBJ2-5	-
TGTGCCAGCAGCTTAGAGGTCACTTCACCCCTCCACTTT	CASSLEVTSPLHF	-	TRBV7-2	TRBJ1-6	many
TGTGCCAGTAGTCCCAACGACAGGGGGACCTACGAGCAGTACTTC	CASSPNDRGTYEQYF	TRBD1	TRBV19	TRBJ2-7	-